Each of the 30 T cell receptor beta chains below was sequenced from the same sample in a study of human T cells and chemical hapten exposure. One entry per CDR3 protein results from TCRdb running MiXCR on the RACE reads. This table has around 300,000 distinct CDR3 sequences, approximately 7.5% appearing once. Described time point: pre-sensitization, week 0. This sample's treatment: therapeutic diphenylcyclopropenone sensitization with weekly scalp DPC. This specimen consisted of whole blood, obtained in connection with sensitization to the hapten diphenylcyclopropenone (DPC). These receptors originate from a man aged 18 to 35 with alopecia areata. Some clones in this sample may be carry-over from other donors' samples.

This clonotype has just a few counts. The chain uses TRBV4-1 and TRBJ2-7; 7 bases line up with TRBD2. The CDR3 consists of 13 residues. Germline V CDR1 and CDR2: MGHRA, YSYEKL. The J segment lost 2 bases and the V segment lost 5 bases, leaving 3 bases of the junction unmatched. The CDR3 here is CASSGTTAYEQYF. Here the CDR3 DNA reads TGCGCCAGCAGCGGGACTACGGCCTACGAGCAGTACTTC.

This chain links TRBV27 with TRBJ1-5; D remains unclear. Trimming left V 0 bases short and J 6 bases short, with 9 bases between. The length of the CDR3 is 14 residues. Germline-derived CDR1 and CDR2 are MNHEY and SMNVEV (reference sequence). The CDR3 sequence: CASSLSSGGQPQHF. Written as DNA, the CDR3 is TGTGCCAGCAGTTTATCGTCGGGAGGTCAGCCCCAGCATTTT.

This rearrangement joins TRBV7-9 to TRBJ1-1; D remains ambiguous. Germline V CDR1 and CDR2: SEHNR, FQNEAQ (reference sequence). This CDR3 contains 15 residues. Trimming removed 3 bases from V and 7 bases from J, with 18 bases in between. For the CDR3, the DNA is TGTGCCAGCAGCTTCGCGAGTAACAAACACCGTGAAGCTTTCTTT. Residues: CASSFASNKHREAFF.

The J gene is TRBJ2-1, the V gene TRBV10-3; a possible D gene is TRBD2 (5 bases). The germline V and J ends were trimmed by 2 bases and 0 bases, with 11 bases remaining between them. The CDR3 is made up of 16 amino acids. Germline CDR1 is ENHRY and CDR2 is SYGVKD. The chain's CDR3 is CAISEVGGSSYNEQFF. Here the CDR3 DNA reads TGTGCCATCAGTGAGGTTGGTGGGAGCTCCTACAATGAGCAGTTCTTC.

This clonotype was observed a few times. The chain carries TRBV14 and TRBJ2-5, with 8 bases fitting TRBD1. Germline V gives CDR1 SGHDN, CDR2 FVKESK. This CDR3 has 16 residues. The ends lost 2 bases at V and 1 base at J; junction bases unmatched: 6. CDR3 loop: CASSQTGTGFQETQYF. CDR3 bases: TGTGCCAGCAGCCAAACCGGGACAGGTTTCCAAGAGACCCAGTACTTC. The full variable domain, rest sourced from reference TRBV14 and TRBJ2-5, is EAGVTQFPSHSVIEKGQTVTLRCDPISGHDNLYWYRRVMGKEIKFLLHFVKESKQDESGMPNNRFLAERTGGTYSTLKVQPAELEDSGVYFCASSQTGTGFQETQYFGPGTRLLVL.

The J gene is TRBJ1-2, the V gene TRBV20-1, with D perhaps matching TRBD1 (5 bases). Germline CDR1 reads DFQATT; CDR2 reads SNEGSKA (reference sequence). This CDR3 is built from 12 residues. The V end lost 4 bases, the J end lost 4 bases, and 10 bases lay between the germline ends. The CDR3 sequence: CSATQDTYGYTF. CDR3 bases: TGCAGTGCTACCCAGGACACCTATGGCTACACCTTC.

This clonotype has only a few counts. The genes are TRBV13 and TRBJ2-5; D gene unclear. The CDR3 contains 13 residues. V dropped 5 bases and J dropped 5 bases, with 12 bases sitting between them. CDR1 is PRHDT and CDR2 is FYEKMQ in the germline V gene (reference sequence). CDR3 residues: CASSQDPSETQYF. CDR3 nucleotide sequence: TGTGCCAGCAGCCAGGACCCTTCTGAGACCCAGTACTTC.

The gene calls are TRBV27 and TRBJ2-3; TRBD1 matches 9 bases. V trimming: 4 bases; J trimming: 5 bases; junction bases outside the gene matches: 4. CDR3 length equals 14 residues. The germline V gene has CDR1 MNHEY and CDR2 SMNVEV (reference sequence). This chain's CDR3 is CASSSYRGQDTQYF. DNA for the CDR3: TGTGCCAGCAGTTCGTACAGGGGGCAAGATACGCAGTATTTT.

The chain recombines TRBV20-1 with TRBJ2-5; 9 bases agree with TRBD2. V trimming: 3 bases; J trimming: 5 bases; junction bases outside the gene matches: 7. Germline assignment: CDR1 DFQATT and CDR2 SNEGSKA (reference sequence). The CDR3 totals 14 residues. The DNA for the CDR3 is TGCAGTGCTAGTACGCTAGCGGGGATGGAGACCCAGTACTTC. It specifies CSASTLAGMETQYF.

This clonotype was detected ten times or more. The J gene is TRBJ2-6, the V gene TRBV4-3; D is unresolved. This CDR3 spans 16 amino acids. Germline lookup yields CDR1 LGHNA and CDR2 YSLEER. Trimming pared 0 bases from V and 0 bases from J, leaving 6 bases between. The CDR3 is CASSQDGFSGANVLTF. In nucleotides, the CDR3 is TGCGCCAGCAGCCAAGATGGGTTCTCTGGGGCCAACGTCCTGACTTTC.

The chain is built from TRBV28 and TRBJ2-1, with TRBD2 matching 13 bases. J lost 3 bases, V lost 5 bases, and 7 bases had no gene match. The germline gives CDR1 MDHEN, CDR2 SYDVKM. The CDR3 has 17 residues. CDR3 in amino acids: CASSHTSGGAGYNEQFF. Here the CDR3 DNA reads TGTGCCAGCAGTCACACTAGCGGGGGGGCGGGCTACAATGAGCAGTTCTTC.

This clonotype has a count of ten or more. The rearrangement links TRBV28 to TRBJ1-6; D is possibly TRBD1 (6 bases). The CDR3 length is 15 residues. The germline V and J ends were trimmed by 1 base and 9 bases, with 13 bases remaining between them. Germline V CDR1 and CDR2: MDHEN, SYDVKM. DNA for the CDR3: TGTGCCAGCAGTTTATCGGGGGCGCTTGGTTCACCCCTCCACTTT. The encoded protein is CASSLSGALGSPLHF.

The J gene is TRBJ1-2, the V gene TRBV19; the D is unclear. Germline CDR1 reads LNHDA; CDR2 reads SQIVND (reference sequence). Trimming shortened V by 6 bases and J by 5 bases, and 19 bases separated the two germline ends. The CDR3 is made up of 15 amino acids. The CDR3 bases are TGTGCCAGTAGGGCGAGCAGCCATAAGTTTTATGGCTACACCTTC. It is translated as CASRASSHKFYGYTF.

This clonotype turned up a few times. The gene calls are TRBV5-5 and TRBJ1-4; the D gene is possibly TRBD1 (6 bases). This CDR3 contains 15 residues. V was trimmed by 3 bases and J by 1 base, leaving 10 bases between them. In germline, CDR1 is SGHKS, CDR2 YYEKEE (reference sequence). In nucleotides, the CDR3 is TGTGCCAGCAGCTATCCGGACAGAACTAATGAAAAACTGTTTTTT. It translates to CASSYPDRTNEKLFF. The variable domain in full, with the rest retrieved from reference TRBV5-5 and TRBJ1-4, is DAGVTQSPTHLIKTRGQQVTLRCSPISGHKSVSWYQQVLGQGPQFIFQYYEKEERGRGNFPDRFSARQFPNYSSELNVNALLLGDSALYLCASSYPDRTNEKLFFGSGTQLSVL.

This chain joins TRBV11-2 and TRBJ1-4; D unclear. The CDR3 is made up of 15 amino acids. CDR1 and CDR2 (germline): SGHAT, FQNNGV. Trimming pared 0 bases from V and 7 bases from J, leaving 12 bases between. The chain's CDR3 is CASSLEGSPFEKLFF. Written as DNA, the CDR3 is TGTGCCAGCAGCTTAGAGGGCAGCCCTTTTGAAAAACTGTTTTTT.

This clonotype occurred many times. The J gene is TRBJ1-1, the V gene TRBV7-2; D gene uncertain. Germline lookup yields CDR1 SGHTA and CDR2 FQGNSA. V was clipped by 2 bases and J by 6 bases, with 7 bases between them. This CDR3 comprises 12 residues. CDR3 coding DNA: TGTGCCAGCAGCTTAAGGCGGGCTGAAGCTTTCTTT. Protein: CASSLRRAEAFF.

The sample holds many counts of this clonotype. V gene TRBV7-2 combines with J gene TRBJ1-6; D is unclear. Germline CDR1 and CDR2: SGHTA and FQGNSA. V was trimmed by 5 bases and J by 10 bases, leaving 18 bases between them. The CDR3 has 15 residues. The CDR3 sequence: CASSASQFLASPLHF. Written as DNA, the CDR3 is TGTGCCAGCAGCGCCTCACAGTTCCTTGCGTCACCCCTCCACTTT.

This clonotype was observed a handful of times. This chain connects TRBV7-6 to TRBJ1-6, with TRBD1 matching 9 bases. The CDR3 is 14 residues long. V lost 6 bases and J lost 9; bases outside the gene matches: 6. Germline V gene data show CDR1 as SGHVS and CDR2 as FNYEAQ. The DNA for the CDR3 is TGTGCCAGCAGTGACCGGGACAGGGTTTCACCCCTCCACTTT. Translation: CASSDRDRVSPLHF.

The chain couples TRBV20-1 to TRBJ1-4, with D possibly being TRBD1 (5 bases). The V and J ends lost 3 bases and 11 bases respectively, with 13 bases between them. The germline CDR1 and CDR2 sequences are DFQATT and SNEGSKA (reference sequence). This CDR3 contains 12 residues. As DNA, the CDR3 is TGCAGTGCTAGTGTGGTTGGGGGGAAACTGTTTTTT. This codes for CSASVVGGKLFF.

This clonotype was recorded many times. The chain carries TRBV19 and TRBJ2-2; maybe TRBD1 (6 bases). The CDR3 is made up of 14 amino acids. Trimming left V 6 bases short and J 7 bases short, with 15 bases between. Germline CDR1 and CDR2: LNHDA and SQIVND (reference sequence). As DNA, the CDR3 is TGTGCCAGTAGCCGTCGGACAGATGACGGGGAGCTGTTTTTT. Translating gives CASSRRTDDGELFF.

This clonotype was observed a handful of times. This chain uses TRBV3-1 with TRBJ2-3; D unresolved. The CDR3 has 13 residues. V was shortened by 4 bases and J by 8 bases, with 13 bases between the two germline ends. Germline values: CDR1 LGHDT, CDR2 YNNKEL (reference sequence). As DNA, the CDR3 is TGTGCCAGCAGCCTTGACCGGGCCCTTACGCAGTATTTT. Its protein is CASSLDRALTQYF.

The gene calls are TRBV7-2 and TRBJ2-4; D is possibly TRBD2 (5 bases). The CDR3 extends over 16 amino acids. Trimming pared 1 base from V and 0 bases from J, leaving 10 bases between. The germline V gene has CDR1 SGHTA and CDR2 FQGNSA. CDR3 bases: TGTGCCAGCAGCTTAGGAGGGTCCTTAGCCAAAAACATTCAGTACTTC. Translating gives CASSLGGSLAKNIQYF.

The chain couples TRBV24-1 to TRBJ1-5; no clear D gene. Deletions cut 2 bases from V and 4 bases from J, with 2 bases between. CDR3 length: 12 residues. The V gene's germline CDR1 is KGHDR and CDR2 SFDVKD. The DNA for the CDR3 is TGTGCCACCAGTGATTCAAATCAGCCCCAGCATTTT. Residues: CATSDSNQPQHF.

This clonotype has at least ten counts. This sequence joins TRBV7-9 and TRBJ2-5; no firm D call. The CDR3 totals 15 residues. V lost 8 bases, J lost 2 bases, and 18 bases lay in between. Germline V CDR1 and CDR2: SEHNR, FQNEAQ (reference sequence). Here the CDR3 DNA reads TGTGCCAGCGCCCTTTACATAAGGCCTCAAGAGACCCAGTACTTC. Translation gives CASALYIRPQETQYF.

This clonotype was recorded a few times. The chain uses TRBV10-3 and TRBJ2-7; possible D gene TRBD1, 5 bases. The CDR3 loop spans 12 amino acids. Germline V CDR1 and CDR2: ENHRY, SYGVKD. The V gene lost 5 bases and the J gene lost 5 bases, with 10 bases spanning the gap. CDR3 amino acids: CAISSDSNEQYF. CDR3 DNA: TGTGCCATCAGTTCAGACAGCAACGAGCAGTACTTC.

This clonotype was seen a few times. The chain couples TRBV12-3 or TRBV12-4 to TRBJ2-1; the D is unclear. Trimming removed 3 bases from V and 6 bases from J, with 6 bases in between. The CDR3 consists of 12 residues. This chain's CDR3 is CASSLESNEQFF. CDR3 coding DNA: TGTGCCAGCAGTTTGGAGTCCAATGAGCAGTTCTTC.

The chain couples TRBV11-2 to TRBJ2-3; a weak D match, TRBD2 (7 bases). V was clipped by 1 base and J by 4 bases, with 15 bases between them. Germline V gives CDR1 SGHAT, CDR2 FQNNGV. The CDR3 runs to 16 residues. The CDR3 region has the DNA TGTGCCAGCAGCTTAGTTCGCGGGGGCAGCGCAGATACGCAGTATTTT. It encodes CASSLVRGGSADTQYF. Full variable domain (outside the CDR3, taken from reference TRBV11-2 and TRBJ2-3): EAGVAQSPRYKIIEKRQSVAFWCNPISGHATLYWYQQILGQGPKLLIQFQNNGVVDDSQLPKDRFSAERLKGVDSTLKIQPAKLEDSAVYLCASSLVRGGSADTQYFGPGTRLTVL.

The DNA for the CDR3 is TGTGCCAGCAGGAGAGGACGGCCGCGGGCTGAAGCTTTCTTT. Its protein is CASRRGRPRAEAFF. V gene TRBV6-5 combines with J gene TRBJ1-1; unclear D gene. Trimming removed 6 bases from V and 6 bases from J, with 17 bases in between. CDR3 length equals 14 residues. The germline V gene has CDR1 MNHEY and CDR2 SVGAGI.

This clonotype was observed at least ten times. The genes are TRBV10-3 and TRBJ1-5; 9 bases are shared with TRBD1. The CDR3 loop spans 14 amino acids. Losses at the gene ends were 10 bases for V and 0 bases for J; bases not matched to a gene: 4. Germline CDR1 and CDR2: ENHRY and SYGVKD. The CDR3 is CATRQGDSNQPQHF. CDR3 in DNA: TGTGCCACCCGACAGGGGGATAGCAATCAGCCCCAGCATTTT.

In this sample, this clonotype turned up a few times. The V gene is TRBV7-9, the J gene TRBJ2-7; possibly TRBD2 for D (5 bases). Trimming took 3 bases from V and 7 from J, leaving 16 bases between them. This CDR3 contains 14 residues. Germline V gives CDR1 SEHNR, CDR2 FQNEAQ (reference sequence). The CDR3 sequence is CASSFERMGSEQYF. DNA for the CDR3: TGTGCCAGCAGCTTTGAACGAATGGGGAGTGAGCAGTACTTC.